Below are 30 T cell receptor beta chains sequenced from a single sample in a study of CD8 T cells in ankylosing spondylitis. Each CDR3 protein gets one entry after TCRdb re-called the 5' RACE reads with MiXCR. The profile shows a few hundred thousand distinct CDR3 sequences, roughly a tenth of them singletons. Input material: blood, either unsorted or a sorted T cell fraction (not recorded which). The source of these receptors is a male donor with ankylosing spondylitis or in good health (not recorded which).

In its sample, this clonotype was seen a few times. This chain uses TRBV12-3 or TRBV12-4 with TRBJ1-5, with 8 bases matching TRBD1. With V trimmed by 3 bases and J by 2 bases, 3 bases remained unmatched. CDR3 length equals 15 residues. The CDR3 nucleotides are TGTGCCAGCAGTTTTACAGGGGGTCGCAATCAGCCCCAGCATTTT. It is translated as CASSFTGGRNQPQHF.

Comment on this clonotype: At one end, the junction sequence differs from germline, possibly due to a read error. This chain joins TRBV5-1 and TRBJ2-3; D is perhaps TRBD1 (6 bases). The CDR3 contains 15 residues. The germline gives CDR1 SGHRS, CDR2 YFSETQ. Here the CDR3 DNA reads TGCGCCAGCAGCTTTGACAGGCCTAGCACAGTTACGCAGTATTTT. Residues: CASSFDRPSTVTQYF.

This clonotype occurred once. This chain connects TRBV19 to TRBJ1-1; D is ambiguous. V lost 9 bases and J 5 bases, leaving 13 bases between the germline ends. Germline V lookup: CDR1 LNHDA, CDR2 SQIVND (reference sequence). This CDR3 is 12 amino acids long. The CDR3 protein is CASSNVPTEAFF. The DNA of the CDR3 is TGTGCCAGCTCGAACGTCCCAACTGAAGCTTTCTTT.

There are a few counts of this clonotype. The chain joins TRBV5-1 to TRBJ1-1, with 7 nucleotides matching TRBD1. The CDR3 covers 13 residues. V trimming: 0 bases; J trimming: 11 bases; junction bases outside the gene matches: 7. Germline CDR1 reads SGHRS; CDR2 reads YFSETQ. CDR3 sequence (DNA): TGCGCCAGCAGCTTGGAGGTAGGGGGCTCTGCTTTCTTT. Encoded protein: CASSLEVGGSAFF.

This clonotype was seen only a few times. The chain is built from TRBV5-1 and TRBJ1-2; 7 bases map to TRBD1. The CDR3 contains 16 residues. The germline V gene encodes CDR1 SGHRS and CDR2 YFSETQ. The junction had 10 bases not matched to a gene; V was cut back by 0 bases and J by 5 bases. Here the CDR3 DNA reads TGCGCCAGCAGCTTGGCCGGGACAGTACCAAGATATGGCTACACCTTC. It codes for CASSLAGTVPRYGYTF.

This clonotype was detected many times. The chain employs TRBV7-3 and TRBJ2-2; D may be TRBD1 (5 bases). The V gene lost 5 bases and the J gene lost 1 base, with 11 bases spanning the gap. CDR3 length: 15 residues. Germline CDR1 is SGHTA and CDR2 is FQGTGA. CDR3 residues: CASSPRVGNTGELFF. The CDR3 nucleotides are TGTGCCAGCAGCCCCAGGGTCGGGAACACCGGGGAGCTGTTTTTT.

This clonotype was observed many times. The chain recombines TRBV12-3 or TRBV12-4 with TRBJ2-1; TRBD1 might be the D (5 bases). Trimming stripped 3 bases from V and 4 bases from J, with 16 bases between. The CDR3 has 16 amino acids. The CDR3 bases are TGTGCCAGCAGTTTTTCGTATGGCCAGGGTTACAATGAGCAGTTCTTC. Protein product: CASSFSYGQGYNEQFF.

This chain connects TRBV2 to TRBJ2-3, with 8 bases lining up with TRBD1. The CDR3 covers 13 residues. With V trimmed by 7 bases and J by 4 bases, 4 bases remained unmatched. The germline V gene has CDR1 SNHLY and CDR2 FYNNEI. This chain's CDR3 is CASKQGVSDTQYF. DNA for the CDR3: TGTGCCAGCAAACAGGGGGTTTCAGATACGCAGTATTTT.

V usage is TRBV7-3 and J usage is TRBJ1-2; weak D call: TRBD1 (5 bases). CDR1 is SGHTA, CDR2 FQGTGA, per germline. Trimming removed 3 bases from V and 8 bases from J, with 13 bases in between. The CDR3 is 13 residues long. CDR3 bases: TGTGCCAGCAGCTTTGATGGGGGTACGGGCTACACCTTC. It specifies CASSFDGGTGYTF.

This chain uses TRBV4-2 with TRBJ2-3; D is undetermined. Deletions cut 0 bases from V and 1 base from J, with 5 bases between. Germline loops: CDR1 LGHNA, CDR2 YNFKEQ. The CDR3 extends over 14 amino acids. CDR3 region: CASSQDIGTDTQYF. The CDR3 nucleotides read TGTGCCAGCAGCCAAGATATAGGCACAGATACGCAGTATTTT.

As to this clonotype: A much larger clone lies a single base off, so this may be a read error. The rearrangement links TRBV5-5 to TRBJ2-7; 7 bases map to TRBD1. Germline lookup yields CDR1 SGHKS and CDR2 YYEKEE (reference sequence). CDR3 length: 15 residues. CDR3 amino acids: CASGLGVGGVYEQYF. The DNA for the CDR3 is TGTGCCAGCGGCTTGGGCGTAGGGGGCGTCTACGAGCAGTACTTC.

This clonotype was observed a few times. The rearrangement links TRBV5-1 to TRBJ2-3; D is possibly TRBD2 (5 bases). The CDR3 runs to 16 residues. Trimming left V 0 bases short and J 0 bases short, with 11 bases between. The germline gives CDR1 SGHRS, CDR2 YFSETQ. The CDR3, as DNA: TGCGCCAGCAGCTTGGTCGCGCGGGCTAGCACAGATACGCAGTATTTT. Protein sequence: CASSLVARASTDTQYF. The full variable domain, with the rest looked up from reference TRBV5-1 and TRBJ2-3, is KAGVTQTPRYLIKTRGQQVTLSCSPISGHRSVSWYQQTPGQGLQFLFEYFSETQRNKGNFPGRFSGRQFSNSRSEMNVSTLELGDSALYLCASSLVARASTDTQYFGPGTRLTVL.

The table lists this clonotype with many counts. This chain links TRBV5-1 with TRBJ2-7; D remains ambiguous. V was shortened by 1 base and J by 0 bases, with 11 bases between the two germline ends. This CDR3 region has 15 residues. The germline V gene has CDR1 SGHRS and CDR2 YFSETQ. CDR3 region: CASSLNPTVSYEQYF. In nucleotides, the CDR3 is TGCGCCAGCAGCTTGAACCCCACAGTCTCCTACGAGCAGTACTTC.

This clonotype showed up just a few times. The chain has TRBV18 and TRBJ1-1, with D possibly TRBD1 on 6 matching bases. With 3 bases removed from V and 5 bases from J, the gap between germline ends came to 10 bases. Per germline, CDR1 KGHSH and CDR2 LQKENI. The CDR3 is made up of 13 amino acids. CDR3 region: CASSPGQGTEAFF. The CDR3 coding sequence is TGTGCCAGCTCACCGGGGCAGGGGACTGAAGCTTTCTTT.

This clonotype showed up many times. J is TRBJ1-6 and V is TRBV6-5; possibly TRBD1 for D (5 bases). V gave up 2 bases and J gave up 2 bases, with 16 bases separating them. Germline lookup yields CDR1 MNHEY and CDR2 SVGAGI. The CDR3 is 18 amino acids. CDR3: CASSYRSGRSTYNSPLHF. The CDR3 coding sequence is TGTGCCAGCAGTTACCGTTCAGGGCGATCTACCTATAATTCACCCCTCCACTTT.

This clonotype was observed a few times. CDR3 region: CSARGGLAGGRNTGELFF. In nucleotides, the CDR3 is TGCAGTGCTAGAGGGGGTCTAGCGGGGGGGCGGAACACCGGGGAGCTGTTTTTT. The chain joins TRBV20-1 to TRBJ2-2, with 12 positions matching TRBD2. The CDR3 spans 18 residues. Germline V gene data show CDR1 as DFQATT and CDR2 as SNEGSKA (reference sequence). V shed 1 base, J shed 1 base, and the junction held 7 bases outside the gene matches.

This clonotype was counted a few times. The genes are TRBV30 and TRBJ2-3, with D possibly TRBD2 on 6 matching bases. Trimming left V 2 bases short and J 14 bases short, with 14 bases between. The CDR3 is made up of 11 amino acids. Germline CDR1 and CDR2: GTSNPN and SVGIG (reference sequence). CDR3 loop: CAWSSDRGGYF. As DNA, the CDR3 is TGTGCCTGGAGTTCAGACCGGGGAGGGTATTTT.

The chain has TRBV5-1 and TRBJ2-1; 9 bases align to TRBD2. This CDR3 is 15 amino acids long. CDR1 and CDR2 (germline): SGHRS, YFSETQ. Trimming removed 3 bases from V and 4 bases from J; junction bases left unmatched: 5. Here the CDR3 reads CASSSGLAGYNEQFF. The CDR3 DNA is TGCGCCAGCAGCTCGGGACTAGCTGGTTACAATGAGCAGTTCTTC.

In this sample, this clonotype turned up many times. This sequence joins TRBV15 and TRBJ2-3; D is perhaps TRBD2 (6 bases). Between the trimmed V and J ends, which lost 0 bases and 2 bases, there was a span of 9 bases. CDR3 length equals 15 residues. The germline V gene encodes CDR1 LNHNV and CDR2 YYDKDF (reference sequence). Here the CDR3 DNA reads TGTGCCACCAGCAGAGACGGGGGAGTCACAGATACGCAGTATTTT. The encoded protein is CATSRDGGVTDTQYF.

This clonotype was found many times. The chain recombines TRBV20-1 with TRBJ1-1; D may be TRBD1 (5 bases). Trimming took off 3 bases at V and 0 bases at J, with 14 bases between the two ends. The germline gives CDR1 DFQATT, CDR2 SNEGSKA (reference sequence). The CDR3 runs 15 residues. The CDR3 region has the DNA TGCAGTGCTAGGCCCGGGACTGCTATGAACACTGAAGCTTTCTTT. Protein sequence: CSARPGTAMNTEAFF.

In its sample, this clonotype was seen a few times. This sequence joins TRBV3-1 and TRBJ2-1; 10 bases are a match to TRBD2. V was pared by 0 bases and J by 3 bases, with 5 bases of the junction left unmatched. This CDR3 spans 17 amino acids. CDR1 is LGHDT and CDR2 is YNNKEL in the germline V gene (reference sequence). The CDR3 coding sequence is TGTGCCAGCAGCCAAGATCTAAGCGGGGGGGTCTACAATGAGCAGTTCTTC. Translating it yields CASSQDLSGGVYNEQFF.

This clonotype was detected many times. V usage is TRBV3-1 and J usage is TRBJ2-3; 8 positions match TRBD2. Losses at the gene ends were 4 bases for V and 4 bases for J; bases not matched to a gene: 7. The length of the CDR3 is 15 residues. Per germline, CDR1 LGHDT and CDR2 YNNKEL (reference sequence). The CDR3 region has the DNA TGTGCCAGCAGCCCCCAGGGACTAGGGGCAGATACGCAGTATTTT. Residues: CASSPQGLGADTQYF.

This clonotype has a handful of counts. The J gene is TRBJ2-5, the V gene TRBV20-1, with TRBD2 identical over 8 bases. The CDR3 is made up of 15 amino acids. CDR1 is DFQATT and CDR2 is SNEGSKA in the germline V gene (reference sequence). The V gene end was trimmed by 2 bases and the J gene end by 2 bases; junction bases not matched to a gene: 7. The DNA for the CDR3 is TGCAGTGCTAGACCCACGCGGGGGGAGCAAGAGACCCAGTACTTC. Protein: CSARPTRGEQETQYF.

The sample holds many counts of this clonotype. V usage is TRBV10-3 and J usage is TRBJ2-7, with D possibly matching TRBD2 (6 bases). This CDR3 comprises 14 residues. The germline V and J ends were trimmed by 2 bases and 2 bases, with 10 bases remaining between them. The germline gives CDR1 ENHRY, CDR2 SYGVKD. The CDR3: CAISEGDLTYEQYF. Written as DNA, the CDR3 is TGTGCCATCAGTGAGGGGGACTTAACCTACGAGCAGTACTTC.

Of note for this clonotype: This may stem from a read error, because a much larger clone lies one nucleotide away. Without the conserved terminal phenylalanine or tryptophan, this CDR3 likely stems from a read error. The CDR3: CASSSRDRVSYGYTI. The CDR3, as DNA: TGTGCCAGCAGTTCCCGGGACAGGGTTTCCTATGGCTACACCATC. The chain is built from TRBV6-5 and TRBJ1-2; 9 bases are a match to TRBD1. The CDR3 is 15 residues long. Trimming cost V 4 bases and J 4 bases; bases outside gene matches: 7. Germline V lookup: CDR1 MNHEY, CDR2 SVGAGI.

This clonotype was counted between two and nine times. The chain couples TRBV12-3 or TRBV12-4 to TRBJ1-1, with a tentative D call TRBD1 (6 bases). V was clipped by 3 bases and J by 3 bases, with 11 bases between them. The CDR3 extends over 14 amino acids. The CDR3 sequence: CASSFQGMYTEAFF. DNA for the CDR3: TGTGCCAGCAGTTTTCAGGGGATGTACACTGAAGCTTTCTTT.

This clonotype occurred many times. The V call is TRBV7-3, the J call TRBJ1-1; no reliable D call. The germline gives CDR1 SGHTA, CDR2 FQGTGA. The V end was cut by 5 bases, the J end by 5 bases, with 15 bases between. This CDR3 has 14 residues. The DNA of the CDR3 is TGTGCCAGCAGCAGCGGGCCGGGAGGGACTGAAGCTTTCTTT. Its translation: CASSSGPGGTEAFF. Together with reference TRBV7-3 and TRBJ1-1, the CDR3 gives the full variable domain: GAGVSQTPSNKVTEKGKYVELRCDPISGHTALYWYRQSLGQGPEFLIYFQGTGAADDSGLPNDRFFAVRPEGSVSTLKIQRTERGDSAVYLCASSSGPGGTEAFFGQGTRLTVV.

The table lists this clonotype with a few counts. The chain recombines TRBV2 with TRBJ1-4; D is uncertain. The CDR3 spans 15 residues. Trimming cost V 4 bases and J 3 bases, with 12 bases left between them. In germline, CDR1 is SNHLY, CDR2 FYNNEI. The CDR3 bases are TGTGCCAGCAGTGTGGAGGGCCCATCTAATGAAAAACTGTTTTTT. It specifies CASSVEGPSNEKLFF.

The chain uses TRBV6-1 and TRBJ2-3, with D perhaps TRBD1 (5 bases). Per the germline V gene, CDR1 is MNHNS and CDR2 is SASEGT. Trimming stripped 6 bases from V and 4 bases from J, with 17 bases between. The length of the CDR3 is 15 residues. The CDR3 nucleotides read TGTGCCAGCAGAGAAACACGAAAGGGGCCAGATACGCAGTATTTT. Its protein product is CASRETRKGPDTQYF.

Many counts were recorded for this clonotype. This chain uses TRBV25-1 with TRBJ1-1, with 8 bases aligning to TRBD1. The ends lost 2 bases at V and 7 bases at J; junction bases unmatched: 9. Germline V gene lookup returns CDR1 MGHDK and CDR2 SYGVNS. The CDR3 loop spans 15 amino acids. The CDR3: CASSENTGGKVEAFF. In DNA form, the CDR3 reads TGTGCCAGCAGTGAAAATACAGGGGGGAAAGTTGAAGCTTTCTTT.